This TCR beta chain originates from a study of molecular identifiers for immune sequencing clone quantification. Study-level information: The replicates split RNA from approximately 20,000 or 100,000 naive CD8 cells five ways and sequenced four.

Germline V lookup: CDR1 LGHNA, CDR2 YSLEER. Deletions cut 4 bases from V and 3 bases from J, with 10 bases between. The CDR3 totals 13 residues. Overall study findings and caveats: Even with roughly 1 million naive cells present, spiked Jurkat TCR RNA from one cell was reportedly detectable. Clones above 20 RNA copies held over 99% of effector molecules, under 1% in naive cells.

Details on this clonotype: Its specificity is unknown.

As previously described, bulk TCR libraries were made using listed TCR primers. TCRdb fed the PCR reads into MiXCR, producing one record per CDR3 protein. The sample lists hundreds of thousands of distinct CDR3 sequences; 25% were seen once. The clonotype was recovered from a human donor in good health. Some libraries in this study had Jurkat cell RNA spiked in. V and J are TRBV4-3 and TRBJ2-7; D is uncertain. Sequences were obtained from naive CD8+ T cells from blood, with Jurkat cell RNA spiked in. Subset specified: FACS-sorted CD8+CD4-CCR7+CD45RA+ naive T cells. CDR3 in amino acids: CASSPSAGYEQYF. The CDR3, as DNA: TGCGCCAGCAGCCCCTCGGCCGGCTACGAGCAGTACTTC.